These 2 T cell receptor beta chains originate from one sample sequenced in a study of low-dose radiotherapy and immunotherapy resistance in tumors. TRAV- and TRBV-specific primers primed first-strand cDNA, covering alpha and beta chains. A constant-region primer paired with the V-primer adapter amplified TCRs over 20 PCR cycles. TCRdb reanalysed the reads using MiXCR and keeps one entry per CDR3 protein. The sample carries fewer than 90,000 distinct CDR3 sequences, approximately 31% recorded once. Time point specified: before trial treatment. Sequencing used PBMCs, obtained before treatment. The receptor source for this set is a female donor with ovarian cancer.

This clonotype was counted once. V usage is TRBV6-4 and J usage is TRBJ1-2; D gene unclear. This CDR3 comprises 15 residues. V gave up 4 bases and J gave up 8 bases, with 20 bases separating them. Germline-derived CDR1 and CDR2 are MRHNA and SNTAGT. In DNA, the CDR3 is TGTGCCAGCAGTGTCGTGAACGGCCTGGGGTGGGGCTACACCTTC. Translated: CASSVVNGLGWGYTF.

This clonotype has just a few counts. The J gene is TRBJ1-5, the V gene TRBV7-2; a possible D gene is TRBD1 (6 bases). The CDR3 is 15 residues long. Germline CDR1 reads SGHTA; CDR2 reads FQGNSA. V lost 0 bases, J lost 3 bases, and 9 bases lay in between. The CDR3 region is CASSLAGGVNQPQHF. As DNA, the CDR3 is TGTGCCAGCAGCTTAGCAGGGGGAGTCAATCAGCCCCAGCATTTT.